A single sample gave rise to the 15 T cell receptor beta chains below, sequenced in a study of beta chain features in type 1 diabetes. Of the isolated RNA, all was reverse transcribed, and so the sequenced material was expressed TCRB transcripts. Generated by immunoSEQ multiplex PCR, the TCRdb table keeps only in-frame clones and is missing some. Counted here are roughly 170,000 clones, about 12% occurring once; the ten biggest clones make up 0.62%. The sequenced sample consisted of central memory CD4+ T cells from blood. These receptors originate from a woman under 30 in good health.

This clone was counted between two and nine times. The chain carries TRBV30 and TRBJ1-5, with TRBD1 matching 9 bases. Germline-derived CDR1 and CDR2 are GTSNPN and SVGIG (reference sequence). The ends lost 4 bases at V and 7 bases at J; junction bases unmatched: 14. This CDR3 comprises 16 residues. The CDR3 region has the DNA TGTGCCTGGACCACTGGGGGACAGGGATTCGGGCAGCCCCAGCATTTT. Translating it yields CAWTTGGQGFGQPQHF.

The V gene is TRBV29-1, the J gene TRBJ1-5; D is ambiguous. Germline V CDR1 and CDR2: SQVTM, ANQGSEA. The V end lost 5 bases, the J end lost 2 bases, and 16 bases lay between the germline ends. CDR3 length equals 15 residues. The CDR3 loop reads CSVPSGQEGNQPQHF. DNA for the CDR3: TGCAGCGTTCCGTCTGGTCAGGAGGGCAATCAGCCCCAGCATTTT.

This clone has more than one count but fewer than ten. The gene calls are TRBV30 and TRBJ2-3, with 9 bases lining up with TRBD2. The length of the CDR3 is 11 residues. Germline V gene lookup returns CDR1 GTSNPN and CDR2 SVGIG (reference sequence). The V gene end was trimmed by 7 bases and the J gene end by 14 bases; junction bases not matched to a gene: 10. The CDR3 region has the DNA TGTGCCTCCCTACCGCGGGAGGGCCTGTATTTT. It yields the protein CASLPREGLYF.

The rearrangement joins TRBV18 to TRBJ2-5; the D is unclear. This CDR3 contains 12 residues. Germline V CDR1 and CDR2: KGHSH, LQKENI. V dropped 1 base and J dropped 5 bases, with 5 bases sitting between them. The CDR3 nucleotides are TGTGCCAGCTCACCACAGGAGGAGACCCAGTACTTC. As protein: CASSPQEETQYF.

This sequence joins TRBV7-2 and TRBJ2-7; possible D gene TRBD2, 5 bases. This CDR3 is built from 13 residues. V gave up 1 base and J gave up 3 bases, with 7 bases separating them. Per germline, CDR1 SGHTA and CDR2 FQGNSA. CDR3 bases: TGTGCCAGCAGCTTAGGGACTTTCTACGAGCAGTACTTC. It encodes CASSLGTFYEQYF.

This clone was found many times. At one of its ends the junction is not consistent with the germline gene, which may arise from a read error. The rearrangement links TRBV15 to TRBJ1-4, with a possible D match to TRBD1 (6 bases). Germline-derived CDR1 and CDR2 are LNHNV and YYDKDF (reference sequence). This CDR3 is 12 amino acids long. The CDR3 DNA reads as TGTGCCACCAGCAGAGATTCTGGGACACTAAGTTTT. As protein: CATSRDSGTLSF.

The chain recombines TRBV7-9 with TRBJ2-5; the D gene is possibly TRBD2 (6 bases). The CDR3 length is 16 residues. V was trimmed by 2 bases and J by 2 bases, leaving 15 bases between them. Looked up from germline, CDR1 is SEHNR and CDR2 is FQNEAQ (reference sequence). CDR3 sequence: CASSLRPAGGQETQYF. Written as DNA, the CDR3 is TGTGCCAGCAGCTTACGTCCAGCGGGTGGGCAAGAGACCCAGTACTTC.

CDR3 region: CASSQSRGNYGYTF. The DNA of the CDR3 is TGCGCCAGCAGCCAGAGCAGGGGGAACTATGGCTACACCTTC. The V and J genes are TRBV4-1 and TRBJ1-2, with 7 positions matching TRBD1. V lost 3 bases to trimming and J lost 2 bases; unmatched junction nucleotides: 3. This CDR3 comprises 14 residues. Germline loops: CDR1 MGHRA, CDR2 YSYEKL.

This sequence joins TRBV29-1 and TRBJ2-5; tentative D call: TRBD1 (6 bases). Trimming pared 4 bases from V and 1 base from J, leaving 10 bases between. Germline lookup yields CDR1 SQVTM and CDR2 ANQGSEA. The CDR3 contains 13 residues. The CDR3 DNA follows: TGCAGCGTTGGGACAGCCCTCCAAGAGACCCAGTACTTC. Amino acids: CSVGTALQETQYF.

The chain couples TRBV30 to TRBJ2-2; 8 nucleotides match TRBD2. Germline assignment: CDR1 GTSNPN and CDR2 SVGIG (reference sequence). CDR3 length: 16 amino acids. The ends lost 3 bases at V and 1 base at J; junction bases unmatched: 7. The CDR3: CAWRLAEALNTGELFF. CDR3 DNA sequence: TGTGCCTGGAGACTAGCGGAGGCCCTGAACACCGGGGAGCTGTTTTTT.

The chain uses TRBV5-4 and TRBJ1-5; 8 bases are shared with TRBD1. This CDR3 contains 13 residues. CDR1 SGHNT and CDR2 YYREEE come from the germline V gene (reference sequence). Trimming took 4 bases from V and 5 from J; bases not matched to a gene: 2. The DNA for the CDR3 is TGTGCCAGCAGCCCGGACAGGGATCAGCCCCAGCATTTT. Encoded protein: CASSPDRDQPQHF.

There are a few counts of this clone. V and J are TRBV29-1 and TRBJ2-1, with D possibly matching TRBD2 (6 bases). This CDR3 spans 13 amino acids. From germline, CDR1 is SQVTM and CDR2 ANQGSEA. V was cut by 6 bases and J by 8 bases, with 17 bases left in between. CDR3 protein: CSVPGPGVHEQFF. Written as DNA, the CDR3 is TGCAGCGTACCGGGACCGGGGGTCCATGAGCAGTTCTTC.

This clone was seen only a few times. The chain recombines TRBV30 with TRBJ1-5; D remains unclear. This CDR3 has 16 residues. Germline CDR1 is GTSNPN and CDR2 is SVGIG (reference sequence). V was shortened by 3 bases and J by 5 bases, with 20 bases between the two germline ends. The CDR3 sequence: CAWSPQTPLPDQPQHF. The CDR3 coding sequence is TGTGCCTGGAGCCCCCAGACTCCCCTTCCCGATCAGCCCCAGCATTTT.

The V and J genes are TRBV30 and TRBJ1-1, with D uncertain. Germline lookup yields CDR1 GTSNPN and CDR2 SVGIG (reference sequence). This CDR3 spans 13 amino acids. Trimming removed 0 bases at V and 1 base at J, with 6 bases between. CDR3 loop: CAWSVWPNTEAFF. In DNA, the CDR3 is TGTGCCTGGAGTGTATGGCCGAACACTGAAGCTTTCTTT. The full variable domain, with the rest looked up from reference TRBV30 and TRBJ1-1, is SQTIHQWPATLVQPVGSPLSLECTVEGTSNPNLYWYRQAAGRGLQLLFYSVGIGQISSEVPQNLSASRPQDRQFILSSKKLLLSDSGFYLCAWSVWPNTEAFFGQGTRLTVV.

Only a few counts were recorded for this clone. This chain links TRBV7-2 with TRBJ2-7, with 8 bases aligning to TRBD2. The CDR3 has 15 amino acids. From germline, CDR1 is SGHTA and CDR2 FQGNSA. Trimming cost V 5 bases and J 8 bases; bases outside gene matches: 14. The CDR3 DNA sequence: TGTGCCAGCAGCCCCCCGGGGGGGAGGGCCACCAAGCAGTACTTC. This codes for CASSPPGGRATKQYF.